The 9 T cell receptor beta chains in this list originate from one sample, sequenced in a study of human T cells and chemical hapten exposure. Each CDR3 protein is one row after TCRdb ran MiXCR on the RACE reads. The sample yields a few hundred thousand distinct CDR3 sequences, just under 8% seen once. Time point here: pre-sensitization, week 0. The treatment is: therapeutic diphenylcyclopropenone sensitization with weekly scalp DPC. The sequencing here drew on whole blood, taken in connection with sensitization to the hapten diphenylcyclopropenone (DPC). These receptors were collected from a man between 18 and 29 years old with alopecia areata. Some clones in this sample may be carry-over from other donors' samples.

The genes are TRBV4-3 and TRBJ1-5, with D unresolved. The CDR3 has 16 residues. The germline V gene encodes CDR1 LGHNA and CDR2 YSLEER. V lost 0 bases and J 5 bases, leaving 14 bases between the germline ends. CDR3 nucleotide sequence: TGCGCCAGCAGCCAAGATTCCGACTTTGGGTATCAGCCCCAGCATTTT. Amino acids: CASSQDSDFGYQPQHF.

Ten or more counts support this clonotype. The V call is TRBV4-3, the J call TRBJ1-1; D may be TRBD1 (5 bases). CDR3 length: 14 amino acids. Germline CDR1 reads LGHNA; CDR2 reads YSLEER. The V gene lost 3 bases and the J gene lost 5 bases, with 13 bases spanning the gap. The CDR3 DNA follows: TGCGCCAGCAGCCAGGCTGCAGGGTTGACTGAAGCTTTCTTT. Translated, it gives CASSQAAGLTEAFF.

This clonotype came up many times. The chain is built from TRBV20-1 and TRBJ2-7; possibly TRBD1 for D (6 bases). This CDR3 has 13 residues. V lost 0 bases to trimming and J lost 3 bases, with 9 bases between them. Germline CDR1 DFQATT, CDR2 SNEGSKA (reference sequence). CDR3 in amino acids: CSAREQGFYEQYV. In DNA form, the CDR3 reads TGCAGTGCTAGAGAACAGGGATTCTACGAGCAGTACGTC.

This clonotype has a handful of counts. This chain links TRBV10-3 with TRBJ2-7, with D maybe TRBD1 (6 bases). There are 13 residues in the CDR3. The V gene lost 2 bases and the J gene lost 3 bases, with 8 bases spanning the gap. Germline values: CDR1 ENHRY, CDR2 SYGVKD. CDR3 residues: CAISEGQLYEQYV. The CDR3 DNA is TGTGCCATCAGTGAGGGACAGCTCTACGAGCAGTACGTC.

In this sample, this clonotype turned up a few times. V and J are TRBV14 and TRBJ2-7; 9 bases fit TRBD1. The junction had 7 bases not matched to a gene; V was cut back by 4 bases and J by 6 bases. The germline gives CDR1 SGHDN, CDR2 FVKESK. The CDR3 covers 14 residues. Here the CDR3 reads CASSPGTGYGEQYV. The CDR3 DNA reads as TGTGCCAGCAGCCCCGGGACAGGGTACGGCGAGCAGTACGTC.

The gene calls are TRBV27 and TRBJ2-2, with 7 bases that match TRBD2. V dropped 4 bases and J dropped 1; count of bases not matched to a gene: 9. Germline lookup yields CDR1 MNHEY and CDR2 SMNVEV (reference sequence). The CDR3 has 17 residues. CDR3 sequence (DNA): TGTGCCAGCAGTTCCACGAGACTAGCAGAGAACACCGGGGAGCTGTTTTTT. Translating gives CASSSTRLAENTGELFF.

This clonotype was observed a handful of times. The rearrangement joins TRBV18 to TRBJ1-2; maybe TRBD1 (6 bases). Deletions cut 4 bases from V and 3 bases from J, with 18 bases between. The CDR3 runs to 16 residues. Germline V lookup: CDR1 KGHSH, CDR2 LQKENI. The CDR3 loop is CASSQDSSSRHYGYTF. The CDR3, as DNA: TGTGCCAGCTCACAGGACAGCAGCAGCCGGCACTATGGCTACACCTTC.

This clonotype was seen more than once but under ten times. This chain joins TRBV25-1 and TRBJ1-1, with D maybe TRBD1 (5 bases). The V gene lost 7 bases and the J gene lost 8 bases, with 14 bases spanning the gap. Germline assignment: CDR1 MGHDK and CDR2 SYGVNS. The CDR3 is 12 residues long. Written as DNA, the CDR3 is TGTGCCAGCACTATTGAACGGGGGGAAGCTTTCTTT. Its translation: CASTIERGEAFF.

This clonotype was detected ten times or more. DNA of the CDR3: TGTGCCAGCAGCCCCAACAGGGGTATGCGAGAGACCCAGTACTTC. It specifies CASSPNRGMRETQYF. J is TRBJ2-5 and V is TRBV12-3 or TRBV12-4; 7 bases match TRBD1. The V gene end was trimmed by 6 bases and the J gene end by 4 bases; junction bases not matched to a gene: 11. This CDR3 spans 15 amino acids.